These 32 T cell receptor beta chains share one sample of origin, sequenced in a study of STAT3 mutations in large granular lymphocyte leukemia. Overall study results and limits: In T-cell large granular lymphocyte leukemia, about half of patients showed multiple immunodominant subclonotypes.

These receptors have no identified antigens. The table came from immunoSEQ multiplex PCR; TCRdb's copy has only in-frame clones and leaves some out. Altogether thousands of clones are present, approximately 66% being singletons, with the ten largest covering 80% to 90%. What was sequenced was peripheral blood mononuclear cells. The receptors were gathered from a man between 60 and 75 years old with T-cell large granular lymphocyte leukemia. Some clones in this sample may be carry-over from other donors' samples.

The chain links TRBV30 to TRBJ1-1, with D possibly being TRBD1 (6 bases). Trimming left V 1 base short and J 0 bases short, with 9 bases between. The germline V gene has CDR1 GTSNPN and CDR2 SVGIG (reference sequence). The CDR3 totals 14 residues. CDR3 residues: CAWSGGGMNTEAFF. DNA of the CDR3: TGTGCCTGGAGTGGAGGGGGGATGAACACTGAAGCTTTCTTT.

This clone was picked up a small number of times. V and J are TRBV6-5 and TRBJ1-4; D is undetermined. Germline assignment: CDR1 MNHEY and CDR2 SVGAGI. Deletions cut 1 base from V and 7 bases from J, with 13 bases between. The CDR3 covers 15 residues. Here the CDR3 reads CASSYWSGVSEKLFF. The CDR3 DNA follows: TGTGCCAGCAGTTACTGGTCCGGTGTGAGTGAAAAACTGTTTTTT.

The chain employs TRBV5-4 and TRBJ1-1, with TRBD1 identical over 8 bases. V dropped 6 bases and J dropped 0; count of bases not matched to a gene: 7. CDR1 SGHNT and CDR2 YYREEE come from the germline V gene (reference sequence). There are 15 residues in the CDR3. CDR3 protein: CASKGRGHMNTEAFF. The CDR3 bases are TGTGCCAGCAAAGGCAGGGGGCACATGAACACTGAAGCTTTCTTT.

This clone was counted a few times. This chain joins TRBV5-6 and TRBJ2-7, with 7 bases identical to TRBD1. Trimming removed 4 bases from V and 5 bases from J; junction bases left unmatched: 9. Germline CDR1 reads SGHDT; CDR2 reads YYEEEE. The CDR3 is made up of 14 amino acids. CDR3 sequence reads: CASSVVAGGNEQYF. DNA for the CDR3: TGTGCCAGCAGCGTTGTGGCAGGGGGAAACGAGCAGTACTTC.

This clone is labeled medium-sized (0.01 to 0.1%). The chain uses TRBV6-5 and TRBJ2-2, with 9 nucleotides matching TRBD1. V was clipped by 1 base and J by 6 bases; unmatched bases: 3. Germline CDR1 MNHEY, CDR2 SVGAGI. This CDR3 comprises 15 residues. CDR3 in DNA: TGTGCCAGCAGTTACTTAAGACAGGGGGCCGGGGAGCTGTTTTTT. Translating it yields CASSYLRQGAGELFF.

CDR3 residues: CASGANANYGYTF. Here the CDR3 DNA reads TGTGCCAGCGGGGCGAACGCTAACTATGGCTACACCTTC. The V and J genes are TRBV5-6 and TRBJ1-2; maybe TRBD1 (5 bases). CDR3 length equals 13 residues. V was trimmed by 7 bases and J by 0 bases, leaving 10 bases between them. Germline lookup yields CDR1 SGHDT and CDR2 YYEEEE.

The V call is TRBV25-1, the J call TRBJ1-4; 9 nucleotides align to TRBD1. Germline CDR1 MGHDK, CDR2 SYGVNS. There are 16 residues in the CDR3. V was pared by 5 bases and J by 0 bases, with 4 bases of the junction left unmatched. CDR3 bases: TGTGCCAGCAGTCCGGGACAGGGATCAACTAATGAAAAACTGTTTTTT. It specifies CASSPGQGSTNEKLFF.

The chain couples TRBV7-9 to TRBJ1-1, with D maybe TRBD1 (6 bases). This CDR3 is 13 amino acids long. Germline V gene lookup returns CDR1 SEHNR and CDR2 FQNEAQ (reference sequence). The germline V and J ends were trimmed by 5 bases and 9 bases, with 16 bases remaining between them. CDR3 protein: CASSTGTSPQAFF. As DNA, the CDR3 is TGTGCCAGCAGCACAGGGACGTCACCTCAAGCTTTCTTT.

This clone was counted only a few times. The chain has TRBV30 and TRBJ1-2, with D uncertain. V shed 3 bases and J shed 8 bases, with 16 bases lying between them. Germline values: CDR1 GTSNPN, CDR2 SVGIG (reference sequence). The CDR3 loop spans 13 amino acids. CDR3 in DNA: TGTGCCTGGAGCCCGGGTTGGGGTGGAGGCTACACCTTC. This codes for CAWSPGWGGGYTF. Full variable domain (rest looked up from reference TRBV30 and TRBJ1-2): SQTIHQWPATLVQPVGSPLSLECTVEGTSNPNLYWYRQAAGRGLQLLFYSVGIGQISSEVPQNLSASRPQDRQFILSSKKLLLSDSGFYLCAWSPGWGGGYTFGSGTRLTVV.

The rearrangement uses TRBV7-9 and TRBJ2-5; no firm D call. This CDR3 region has 12 residues. V was trimmed by 7 bases and J by 5 bases, leaving 11 bases between them. CDR1 is SEHNR and CDR2 is FQNEAQ in the germline V gene (reference sequence). CDR3 nucleotide sequence: TGTGCCAGCAATGGGGTTGAGGAGACCCAGTACTTC. Its protein product is CASNGVEETQYF.

The CDR3 spells CASTMDRAVNQPQHF. Here the CDR3 DNA reads TGTGCCAGCACAATGGACAGGGCGGTCAATCAGCCCCAGCATTTT. The V gene is TRBV6-6, the J gene TRBJ1-5, with 8 bases lining up with TRBD1. Germline values: CDR1 MNHNY, CDR2 SVGAGI (reference sequence). J lost 3 bases, V lost 7 bases, and 8 bases had no gene match. This CDR3 spans 15 amino acids.

V usage is TRBV30 and J usage is TRBJ1-3; tentatively, D is TRBD1 (5 bases). Germline-derived CDR1 and CDR2 are GTSNPN and SVGIG (reference sequence). The CDR3 is made up of 13 amino acids. V was pared by 4 bases and J by 8 bases, with 15 bases between. The CDR3 DNA reads TGTGCCTGGATCGGAGGCGGGGGTTACACCATATATTTT. Its protein product is CAWIGGGGYTIYF. Combining the CDR3 with reference TRBV30 and TRBJ1-3 gives the whole variable domain SQTIHQWPATLVQPVGSPLSLECTVEGTSNPNLYWYRQAAGRGLQLLFYSVGIGQISSEVPQNLSASRPQDRQFILSSKKLLLSDSGFYLCAWIGGGGYTIYFGEGSWLTVV.

The CDR3 region has the DNA TGTGCCAGCAGTCGACAGGGGGCGCCAGGCTACACCTTC. Translating gives CASSRQGAPGYTF. The chain uses TRBV13 and TRBJ1-2; 10 positions agree with TRBD1. The CDR3 consists of 13 residues. From germline, CDR1 is PRHDT and CDR2 FYEKMQ (reference sequence). V lost 6 bases and J lost 8; bases outside the gene matches: 6.

J is TRBJ1-1 and V is TRBV7-9; D uncertain. Trimming removed 1 base from V and 10 bases from J, with 13 bases in between. Germline-derived CDR1 and CDR2 are SEHNR and FQNEAQ (reference sequence). The CDR3 is made up of 13 amino acids. This CDR3 is CASSLEGSGRAFF. CDR3 sequence (DNA): TGTGCCAGCAGCTTAGAGGGCTCAGGAAGAGCTTTCTTT.

The chain has TRBV7-2 and TRBJ2-7; no definite D call. The CDR3 has 13 residues. Germline V CDR1 and CDR2: SGHTA, FQGNSA. V lost 2 bases and J 4 bases, leaving 9 bases between the germline ends. The CDR3 sequence is CASSLTIQYEQYV. Here the CDR3 DNA reads TGTGCCAGCAGCTTAACGATACAATACGAGCAGTACGTC.

A single count supports this clone. The rearrangement uses TRBV13 and TRBJ2-3; the match to TRBD2 covers 14 bases. CDR3 size: 16 residues. From germline, CDR1 is PRHDT and CDR2 FYEKMQ (reference sequence). J lost 4 bases, V lost 3 bases, and 3 bases had no gene match. CDR3 amino acids: CASSFGTSGGSDTQYF. CDR3 nucleotide sequence: TGTGCCAGCAGCTTCGGGACTAGCGGGGGCTCAGATACGCAGTATTTT. Looking up the rest from reference TRBV13 and TRBJ2-3 gives the full variable domain: AAGVIQSPRHLIKEKRETATLKCYPIPRHDTVYWYQQGPGQDPQFLISFYEKMQSDKGSIPDRFSAQQFSDYHSELNMSSLELGDSALYFCASSFGTSGGSDTQYFGPGTRLTVL.

The chain has TRBV5-1 and TRBJ2-7, with a tentative D call TRBD1 (6 bases). The ends were cut back, 5 bases at V and 1 base at J, with 10 bases in the middle. The germline CDR1 and CDR2 sequences are SGHRS and YFSETQ. The CDR3 is made up of 13 amino acids. This chain's CDR3 is CASRYGQSYEQYF. Here the CDR3 DNA reads TGCGCCAGCAGATATGGACAGTCCTACGAGCAGTACTTC.

V is TRBV27 and J is TRBJ2-7, with a tentative D call TRBD1 (6 bases). V lost 6 bases to trimming and J lost 6 bases, with 18 bases between them. The germline gives CDR1 MNHEY, CDR2 SMNVEV (reference sequence). The CDR3 sequence is 14 residues long. CDR3: CASSPTQGTGEQYV. For the CDR3, the DNA is TGTGCCAGCAGCCCGACGCAGGGGACGGGCGAGCAGTACGTC.

The V call is TRBV12-5, the J call TRBJ2-5; D may be TRBD2 (5 bases). Trimming left V 1 base short and J 3 bases short, with 12 bases between. Germline lookup yields CDR1 LGHNT and CDR2 FRNRAP. The CDR3 is made up of 15 amino acids. This CDR3 reads CASGLDWTGKETQYF. DNA of the CDR3: TGTGCTAGTGGTTTGGATTGGACTGGAAAAGAGACCCAGTACTTC.

J is TRBJ1-3 and V is TRBV19; D gene ambiguous. This CDR3 comprises 14 residues. The ends were cut back, 1 base at V and 0 bases at J, with 4 bases in the middle. The germline V gene encodes CDR1 LNHDA and CDR2 SQIVND (reference sequence). CDR3: CASSIGYSGNTIYF. The CDR3 DNA reads as TGTGCCAGTAGTATAGGTTACTCTGGAAACACCATATATTTT.

The chain employs TRBV7-9 and TRBJ2-5; TRBD2 aligns across 12 bases. Per germline, CDR1 SEHNR and CDR2 FQNEAQ (reference sequence). J gave up 4 bases and V 5 bases, and 2 bases lay outside the gene matches. The CDR3 extends over 14 amino acids. Here the CDR3 reads CASSPGLAGETQYF. CDR3 bases: TGTGCCAGCAGCCCGGGACTAGCGGGAGAGACCCAGTACTTC. Full variable domain (remainder filled in from reference TRBV7-9 and TRBJ2-5): DTGVSQNPRHKITKRGQNVTFRCDPISEHNRLYWYRQTLGQGPEFLTYFQNEAQLEKSRLLSDRFSAERPKGSFSTLEIQRTEQGDSAMYLCASSPGLAGETQYFGPGTRLLVL.

The genes are TRBV5-6 and TRBJ2-7; D call uncertain. This CDR3 is built from 12 residues. From germline, CDR1 is SGHDT and CDR2 YYEEEE. Between the trimmed V and J ends, which lost 3 bases and 4 bases, there was a span of 8 bases. The CDR3 DNA is TGTGCCAGCAGCTCTGGAGAATACGAGCAGTACTTC. Translating gives CASSSGEYEQYF.

The chain couples TRBV5-8 to TRBJ1-2; no firm D call. The V gene lost 2 bases and the J gene lost 4 bases, with 3 bases spanning the gap. Germline CDR1 SGHTS, CDR2 YDEGEE. CDR3 length: 11 amino acids. The CDR3 region is CASSLSYGYTF. In nucleotides, the CDR3 is TGTGCCAGCAGCTTAAGCTATGGCTACACCTTC.

The chain recombines TRBV6-5 with TRBJ1-2; D perhaps matches TRBD1 (5 bases). Per germline, CDR1 MNHEY and CDR2 SVGAGI. V was cut by 3 bases and J by 8 bases, with 19 bases left in between. The CDR3 totals 15 residues. The DNA for the CDR3 is TGTGCCAGCAGTTATCGTGGCGGGGCTATGTGGGGCTACACCTTC. Amino acid sequence: CASSYRGGAMWGYTF.

The gene calls are TRBV7-9 and TRBJ1-5; D unresolved. The V gene lost 1 base and the J gene lost 3 bases, with 10 bases spanning the gap. The CDR3 runs 15 residues. CDR1 is SEHNR, CDR2 FQNEAQ, per germline (reference sequence). The CDR3 DNA sequence: TGTGCCAGCAGCTTAGAATATGGCGACAATCAGCCCCAGCATTTT. Translation gives CASSLEYGDNQPQHF. The complete variable domain, with remaining parts taken from reference TRBV7-9 and TRBJ1-5, reads DTGVSQNPRHKITKRGQNVTFRCDPISEHNRLYWYRQTLGQGPEFLTYFQNEAQLEKSRLLSDRFSAERPKGSFSTLEIQRTEQGDSAMYLCASSLEYGDNQPQHFGDGTRLSIL.

This rearrangement joins TRBV4-3 to TRBJ1-4, with TRBD1 matching over 8 bases. J gave up 4 bases and V 3 bases, and 7 bases lay outside the gene matches. CDR1 LGHNA and CDR2 YSLEER come from the germline V gene. CDR3 length: 16 amino acids. The CDR3 sequence is CASSHQRTGNNEKLFF. DNA of the CDR3: TGCGCCAGCAGCCATCAACGGACAGGGAATAATGAAAAACTGTTTTTT.

The J gene is TRBJ1-2, the V gene TRBV5-1; unclear D gene. The V and J ends lost 0 bases and 7 bases respectively, with 13 bases between them. Germline loops: CDR1 SGHRS, CDR2 YFSETQ. There are 14 residues in the CDR3. The CDR3 sequence is CASSLAGQAGGYTF. The CDR3 DNA reads TGCGCCAGCAGCTTGGCCGGGCAGGCGGGTGGCTACACCTTC.

This clone was detected only a few times. The CDR3 sequence is CSGHVGGEKLFF. CDR3 coding DNA: TGCAGCGGACATGTGGGAGGGGAAAAACTGTTTTTT. V is TRBV29-1 and J is TRBJ1-4, with no clear D. CDR3 length: 12 amino acids. The V and J ends lost 7 bases and 8 bases respectively, with 14 bases between them. Germline CDR1 and CDR2: SQVTM and ANQGSEA.

This clone was seen more than once but under ten times. V usage is TRBV30 and J usage is TRBJ2-3, with no clear D. Germline CDR1 and CDR2: GTSNPN and SVGIG (reference sequence). The CDR3 length is 12 residues. Trimming took off 2 bases at V and 4 bases at J, with 7 bases between the two ends. The DNA of the CDR3 is TGTGCCTGGAGTCTGTCATCAGATACGCAGTATTTT. Residues: CAWSLSSDTQYF.

This clone was counted between two and nine times. V is TRBV2 and J is TRBJ2-5; D tentatively fits TRBD1 or TRBD2 (5 bases each). Germline CDR1 reads SNHLY; CDR2 reads FYNNEI. Trimming took 0 bases from V and 1 from J, leaving 15 bases between them. This CDR3 has 17 residues. CDR3 in amino acids: CASSEALPPGAQETQYF. CDR3 DNA: TGTGCCAGCAGTGAAGCGCTTCCCCCCGGGGCCCAAGAGACCCAGTACTTC.

The V gene is TRBV5-1, the J gene TRBJ2-5; D unclear. From germline, CDR1 is SGHRS and CDR2 YFSETQ. V dropped 0 bases and J dropped 5 bases, with 8 bases sitting between them. The length of the CDR3 is 13 residues. Here the CDR3 reads CASSLGSMETQYF. Written as DNA, the CDR3 is TGCGCCAGCAGCTTGGGCAGCATGGAGACCCAGTACTTC.

The chain employs TRBV20-1 and TRBJ1-2, with unresolved D. Germline V CDR1 and CDR2: DFQATT, SNEGSKA (reference sequence). CDR3 size: 11 residues. V gave up 7 bases and J gave up 8 bases, with 14 bases separating them. In nucleotides, the CDR3 is TGCAGTGGAGGAATGGCCCGGGGCTACACCTTC. It translates to CSGGMARGYTF.